Reported below is one T cell receptor beta chain. A Seattle source enrolled patients during active infection and followed them longitudinally. The entry originates in a study of blood T cell repertoires in COVID-19. Study-wide context: The cDNA or gDNA used as material had been derived from T cells, B-cell-depleted T cells, or PBMCs.

As handled by the study authors: Researchers report that nucleated cell counts were estimated from reference gene primer amplification. Profiled with immunoSEQ multiplex PCR; TCRdb holds only in-frame clones, not every one. V, J and clone size derive from that table, while D and trimming were established from the DNA sequence. The data show roughly 390,000 clones, 80% to 90% seen once. V lost 6 bases and J lost 5; bases outside the gene matches: 13. CDR3 length equals 16 residues. Looked up from germline, CDR1 is MDHEN and CDR2 is SYDVKM. This TCR came from a woman aged 25 to 39 with COVID-19, enrolled during active disease. The source material was peripheral blood. J is TRBJ2-1 and V is TRBV28; 7 nucleotides match TRBD2. The CDR3 spells CASSKHGAGLNNEQFF. CDR3 nucleotide sequence: TGTGCCAGCAGCAAACACGGAGCGGGGCTCAACAATGAGCAGTTCTTC.